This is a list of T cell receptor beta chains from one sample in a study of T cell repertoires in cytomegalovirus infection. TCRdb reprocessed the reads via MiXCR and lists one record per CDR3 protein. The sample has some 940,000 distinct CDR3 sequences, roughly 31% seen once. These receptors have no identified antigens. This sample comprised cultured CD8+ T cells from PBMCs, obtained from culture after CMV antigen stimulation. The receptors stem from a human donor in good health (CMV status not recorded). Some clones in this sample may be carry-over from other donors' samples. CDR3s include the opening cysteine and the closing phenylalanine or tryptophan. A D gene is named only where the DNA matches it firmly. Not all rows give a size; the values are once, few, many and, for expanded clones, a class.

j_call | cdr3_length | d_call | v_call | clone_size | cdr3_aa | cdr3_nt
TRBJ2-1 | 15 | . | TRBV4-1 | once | CASSQVRPGYNEQFF | TGCGCCAGCAGCCAAGTCAGACCAGGGTACAATGAGCAGTTCTTC
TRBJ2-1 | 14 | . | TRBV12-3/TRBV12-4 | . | CASSFRDDGDEQFF | TGTGCCAGCAGTTTCAGGGACGATGGGGATGAGCAGTTCTTC
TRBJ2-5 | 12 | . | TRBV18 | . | CASSGDQETQYF | TGTGCCAGCTCGGGGGATCAAGAGACCCAGTACTTC
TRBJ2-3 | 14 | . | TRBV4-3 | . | CASSQDGLKDTQYF | TGCGCCAGCAGCCAAGATGGACTTAAAGATACGCAGTATTTT
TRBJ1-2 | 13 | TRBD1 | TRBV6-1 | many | CATGTGSYYGYTF | TGTGCCACCGGGACAGGAAGCTACTATGGCTACACCTTC
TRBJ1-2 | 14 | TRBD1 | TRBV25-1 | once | CASSRTGKKHGYTF | TGTGCCAGCAGCCGGACAGGGAAAAAGCATGGCTACACCTTC
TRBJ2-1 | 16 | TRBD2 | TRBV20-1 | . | CSARDGEGSSYNEQFF | TGCAGTGCTAGAGATGGGGAGGGGAGCTCCTACAATGAGCAGTTCTTC
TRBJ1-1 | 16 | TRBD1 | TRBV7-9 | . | CASSLSLGQGNTEAFF | TGTGCCAGCAGCTTAAGTCTCGGACAGGGGAACACTGAAGCTTTCTTT
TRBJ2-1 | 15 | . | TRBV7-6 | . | CAGNPPTGPTNEQFF | TGTGCCGGCAACCCGCCAACGGGTCCTACAAATGAGCAGTTCTTC
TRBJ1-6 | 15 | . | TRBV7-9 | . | CASAGGPAENSPLHF | TGTGCCAGCGCGGGGGGGCCCGCGGAAAATTCACCCCTCCACTTT
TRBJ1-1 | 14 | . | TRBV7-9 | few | CASSAPGRGAEAFF | TGTGCCAGCAGCGCTCCCGGGAGAGGCGCTGAAGCTTTCTTT
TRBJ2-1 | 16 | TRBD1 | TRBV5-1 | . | CASRRSTGDTYNEQFF | TGCGCCAGCAGAAGATCGACAGGGGATACCTACAATGAGCAGTTCTTC
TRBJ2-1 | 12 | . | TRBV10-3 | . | CAIGAGVNEQFF | TGTGCCATCGGGGCAGGGGTGAATGAGCAGTTCTTC
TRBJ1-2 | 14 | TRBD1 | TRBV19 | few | CASSPGTENYGYTF | TGTGCCAGTAGCCCCGGGACAGAGAACTATGGCTACACCTTC
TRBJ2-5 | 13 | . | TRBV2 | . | CADRGRIRETQYF | TGTGCCGACCGGGGTAGAATTCGAGAGACCCAGTACTTC
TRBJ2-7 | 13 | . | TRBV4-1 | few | CASSQVVGGEQYF | TGCGCCAGCAGCCAAGTAGTCGGAGGCGAGCAGTACTTC
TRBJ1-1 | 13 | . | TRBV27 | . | CASRSGVSTEAFF | TGTGCCAGCAGATCAGGGGTTAGCACTGAAGCTTTCTTT
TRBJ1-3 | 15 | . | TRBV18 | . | CASSPPDNSGNTIYF | TGTGCCAGCTCACCACCGGACAACTCTGGAAACACCATATATTTT
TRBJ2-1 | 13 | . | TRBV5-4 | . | CASSTDRYNEQFF | TGTGCCAGCAGCACCGACCGTTACAATGAGCAGTTCTTC
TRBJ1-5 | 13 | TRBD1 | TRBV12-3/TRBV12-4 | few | CASSTTGDQPQHF | TGTGCCAGCAGTACGACAGGGGATCAGCCCCAGCATTTT
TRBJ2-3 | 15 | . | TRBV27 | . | CASSLSRKGTDTQYF | TGTGCCAGCAGTTTATCGCGGAAGGGCACAGATACGCAGTATTTT
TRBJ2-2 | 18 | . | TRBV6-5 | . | CASSYIPTESWNTGELFF | TGTGCCAGCAGTTACATCCCAACTGAAAGTTGGAACACCGGGGAGCTGTTTTTT
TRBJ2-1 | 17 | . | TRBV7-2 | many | CASSFGIFGGAKYEQFF | TGTGCCAGCAGCTTCGGCATTTTTGGGGGGGCTAAATATGAGCAGTTCTTC
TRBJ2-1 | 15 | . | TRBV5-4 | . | CASSLGGGRSNEQFF | TGTGCCAGCAGTTTGGGAGGGGGCCGGAGCAATGAGCAGTTCTTC
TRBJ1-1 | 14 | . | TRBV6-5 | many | CASSYSGIGTEAFF | TGTGCCAGCAGTTACTCCGGTATCGGCACTGAAGCTTTCTTT
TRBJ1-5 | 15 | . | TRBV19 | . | CASRLGMGINQPQHF | TGTGCCAGTAGACTGGGAATGGGCATCAATCAGCCCCAGCATTTT
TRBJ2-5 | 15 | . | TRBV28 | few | CASSLWQLIQETQYF | TGTGCCAGCAGTTTATGGCAGCTAATCCAAGAGACCCAGTACTTC
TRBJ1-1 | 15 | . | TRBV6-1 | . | CASSEWSAGWPEAFF | TGTGCCAGCAGTGAATGGTCGGCGGGTTGGCCTGAAGCTTTCTTT
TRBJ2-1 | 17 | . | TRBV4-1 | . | CASSQGRTVLSYNEQFF | TGCGCCAGCAGCCAAGGCAGGACTGTCTTATCCTACAATGAGCAGTTCTTC
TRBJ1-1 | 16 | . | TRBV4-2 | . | CASSPQGRQMNTEAFF | TGTGCCAGCAGCCCCCAGGGGAGACAGATGAACACTGAAGCTTTCTTT
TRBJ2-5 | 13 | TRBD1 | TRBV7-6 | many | CASRETGQETQYF | TGTGCCAGCAGGGAGACAGGGCAAGAGACCCAGTACTTC
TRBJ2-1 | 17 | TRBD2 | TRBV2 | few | CASRGTSGGLAYNEQFF | TGTGCCAGCAGGGGGACTAGCGGGGGGTTAGCCTACAATGAGCAGTTCTTC
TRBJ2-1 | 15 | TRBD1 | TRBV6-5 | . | CASSRPGQRYNEQFF | TGTGCCAGCAGTCGACCGGGACAGCGTTACAATGAGCAGTTCTTC
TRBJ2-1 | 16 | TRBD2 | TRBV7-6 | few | CASSYPSGGAYNEQFF | TGTGCCAGCAGTTACCCTAGCGGGGGGGCCTACAATGAGCAGTTCTTC
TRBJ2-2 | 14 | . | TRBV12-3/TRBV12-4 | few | CAALDAGKTGELFF | TGTGCCGCTCTAGACGCGGGAAAAACCGGGGAGCTGTTTTTT
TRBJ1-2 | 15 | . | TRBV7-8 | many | CASSQSLGRTYGYTF | TGTGCCAGCAGCCAATCACTGGGACGGACCTATGGCTACACCTTC
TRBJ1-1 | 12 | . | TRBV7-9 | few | CASSLGQREAFF | TGTGCCAGCAGCCTTGGACAGCGTGAAGCTTTCTTT
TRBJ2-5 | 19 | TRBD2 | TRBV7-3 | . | CASSLMGSGAQPFPETQYF | TGTGCCAGCAGCTTAATGGGTAGCGGGGCTCAGCCTTTTCCAGAGACCCAGTACTTC
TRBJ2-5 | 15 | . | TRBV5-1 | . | CASSSLGGAQETQYF | TGCGCCAGCAGCTCCCTAGGGGGTGCCCAAGAGACCCAGTACTTC
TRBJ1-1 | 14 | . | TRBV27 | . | CASSLGLPNTEAFF | TGTGCCAGCAGTTTAGGACTCCCAAACACTGAAGCTTTCTTT
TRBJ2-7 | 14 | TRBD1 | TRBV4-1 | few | CASSHSQGIDEQYF | TGCGCCAGCAGCCACTCACAGGGGATCGACGAGCAGTACTTC
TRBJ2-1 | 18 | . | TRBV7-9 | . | CASSPPLGARSSYNEQFF | TGTGCCAGCAGCCCTCCTTTGGGGGCCAGGAGCTCCTACAATGAGCAGTTCTTC
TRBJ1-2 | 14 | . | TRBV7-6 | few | CASSLDTYNYGYTF | TGTGCCAGCAGCTTGGACACCTATAACTATGGCTACACCTTC
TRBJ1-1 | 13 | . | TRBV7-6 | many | CASSSSRNTEAFF | TGTGCCAGCAGCTCCTCACGGAACACTGAAGCTTTCTTT
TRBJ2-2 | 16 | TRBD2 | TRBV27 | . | CASSFSAGENTGELFF | TGTGCCAGCAGTTTTTCAGCGGGGGAGAACACCGGGGAGCTGTTTTTT
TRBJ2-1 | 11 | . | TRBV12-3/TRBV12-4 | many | CASSLSSEQFF | TGTGCCAGCAGCCTCTCGAGTGAGCAGTTCTTC
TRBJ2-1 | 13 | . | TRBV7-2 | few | CASSFTGEDEQFF | TGTGCCAGCAGCTTCACAGGGGAGGATGAGCAGTTCTTC
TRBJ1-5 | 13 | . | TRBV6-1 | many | CRAGPYGNQPQHF | TGCCGGGCGGGCCCGTATGGCAATCAGCCCCAGCATTTT
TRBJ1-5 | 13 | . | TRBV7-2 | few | CASRTGPRQPQHF | TGTGCCAGCAGAACAGGGCCTCGACAGCCCCAGCATTTT
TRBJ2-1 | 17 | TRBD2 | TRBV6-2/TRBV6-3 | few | CASSDTLAGSSYNEQFF | TGTGCCAGCAGTGACACACTAGCGGGGAGCTCCTACAATGAGCAGTTCTTC
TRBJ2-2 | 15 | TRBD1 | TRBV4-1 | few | CASSPLSLGQGELFF | TGCGCCAGCAGCCCTCTATCCCTGGGACAGGGGGAGCTGTTTTTT
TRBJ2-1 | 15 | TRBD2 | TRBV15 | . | CATSQTSGGANEQFF | TGTGCCACCAGCCAGACTAGCGGGGGGGCTAATGAGCAGTTCTTC